Presented here are 21 T cell receptor beta chains from one specimen sequenced in a study of blood T cells in healthy people across ages. Together with a sample-barcoded 5' primer, a J-beta primer mix was included in a second PCR lasting about 6 to 12 cycles. TCRdb re-derived calls from the 5' RACE reads in MiXCR, one entry per CDR3 protein. The table lists approximately 780,000 distinct CDR3 sequences, around a quarter of them singletons, with around 3% in the top ten. These sequences were also reported in another study, on T cells of mothers and their children.

Sequencing input: blood. These receptors all stem from a boy between 10 and 17 years old in good health.

This clonotype came up a few times. The chain combines TRBV6-5 with TRBJ2-5; no definite D call. The end of the DNA fits TRBJ2-7 better, so the J call may be wrong. CDR3 length equals 11 residues. CDR1 is MNHEY and CDR2 is SVGAGI in the germline V gene. DNA of the CDR3: TGTGCCAGCAGTTCGGACCACGAGCAGTACTTC. It translates to CASSSDHEQYF.

This clonotype was seen a few times. The chain employs TRBV7-8 and TRBJ1-1; 8 nucleotides line up with TRBD1. The CDR3 consists of 13 residues. Germline values: CDR1 SGHVS, CDR2 FQNEAQ. V was clipped by 4 bases and J by 12 bases; unmatched bases: 10. The CDR3 sequence: CASSSDRVGITFF. As DNA, the CDR3 is TGTGCCAGCAGCTCGGACAGGGTCGGTATAACTTTCTTT.

The V gene is TRBV7-9, the J gene TRBJ2-5, with D maybe TRBD2 (6 bases). The assigned J gene may be wrong: the sequence end matches TRBJ2-1 better. The germline gives CDR1 SEHNR, CDR2 FQNEAQ (reference sequence). The CDR3 loop spans 14 amino acids. CDR3 amino acids: CASSRRDSRDEQFF. The CDR3 coding sequence is TGTGCCAGCAGTCGTCGGGACTCACGGGATGAGCAGTTCTTC.

The CDR3: CASKRQATGYGYTF. CDR3 nucleotide sequence: TGTGCCAGCAAACGTCAGGCTACTGGCTATGGCTACACCTTC. V gene TRBV2 combines with J gene TRBJ1-2; no definite D call. Looked up from germline, CDR1 is SNHLY and CDR2 is FYNNEI. The V end lost 7 bases, the J end lost 4 bases, and 16 bases lay between the germline ends. CDR3 size: 14 residues.

There are a few counts of this clonotype. The V and J genes are TRBV2 and TRBJ2-5; 8 bases map to TRBD1. Germline trimming cut 4 bases from V and 3 bases from J; bases unmatched to any gene: 4. The germline CDR1 and CDR2 sequences are SNHLY and FYNNEI. The CDR3 is 14 amino acids. In DNA form, the CDR3 reads TGTGCCAGCAGTGCCATGACAGGGGAAGAGACCCAGTACTTC. It translates to CASSAMTGEETQYF.

The chain carries TRBV9 and TRBJ2-2; D not certain. The germline V and J ends were trimmed by 1 base and 4 bases, with 5 bases remaining between them. The CDR3 has 13 residues. CDR1 and CDR2 from the germline V gene are SGDLS and YYNGEE. The CDR3 spells CASSVKGTGELFF. CDR3 DNA: TGTGCCAGCAGCGTAAAGGGCACCGGGGAGCTGTTTTTT.

In this sample, this clonotype turned up once. Compared with germline, one end of the junction differs, possibly owing to a read error. The CDR3: CATSRRGQGSSYAQYF. For the CDR3, the DNA is TGTGCCACCAGTCGGCGAGGACAGGGCAGCTCCTACGCGCAGTACTTC. This sequence joins TRBV24-1 and TRBJ2-7, with TRBD1 matching 8 bases. The length of the CDR3 is 16 residues. The germline V gene encodes CDR1 KGHDR and CDR2 SFDVKD.

V and J are TRBV12-3 or TRBV12-4 and TRBJ2-1; D might be TRBD1 (5 bases). This CDR3 has 12 residues. The germline V and J ends were trimmed by 8 bases and 5 bases, with 10 bases remaining between them. The DNA of the CDR3 is TGTGCCAGCGCCAGGGTCCACAATGAGCAGTTCTTC. This codes for CASARVHNEQFF.

The rearrangement uses TRBV4-3 and TRBJ2-7, with 13 bases matching TRBD2. CDR1 is LGHNA, CDR2 YSLEER, per germline. After removal of 0 bases from V and 6 bases from J, the junction contained 8 bases not matched to a gene. The length of the CDR3 is 17 residues. The CDR3 nucleotides are TGCGCCAGCAGCCAAGAATCCGGACTAGCGGGGGTGGGCGAGCAGTACTTC. Its protein product is CASSQESGLAGVGEQYF.

V is TRBV20-1 and J is TRBJ2-3, with 9 bases aligning to TRBD1. CDR1 DFQATT and CDR2 SNEGSKA come from the germline V gene (reference sequence). J gave up 0 bases and V 4 bases, and 5 bases lay outside the gene matches. This CDR3 contains 15 residues. The CDR3 spells CSATPQGASTDTQYF. CDR3 DNA: TGCAGTGCTACCCCACAGGGGGCAAGCACAGATACGCAGTATTTT.

V gene TRBV4-1 combines with J gene TRBJ2-4; 11 bases match TRBD1. The trim removed 4 bases at V and 7 bases at J, leaving 6 bases unmatched. CDR3 length: 15 amino acids. Germline V gene data show CDR1 as MGHRA and CDR2 as YSYEKL. CDR3 region: CASSPEGTGGNIQYF. CDR3 coding DNA: TGCGCCAGCAGCCCCGAGGGGACAGGGGGTAACATTCAGTACTTC.

V is TRBV27 and J is TRBJ2-5, with 7 bases fitting TRBD1. Trimming took 5 bases from V and 2 from J; bases not matched to a gene: 11. CDR3 length: 16 amino acids. In germline, CDR1 is MNHEY, CDR2 SMNVEV (reference sequence). The CDR3: CASSRMRSRGQETQYF. CDR3 nucleotides: TGTGCCAGCAGTAGGATGAGGAGCAGGGGGCAAGAGACCCAGTACTTC.

The rearrangement joins TRBV28 to TRBJ2-5, with D possibly matching TRBD1 (6 bases). CDR3 length equals 18 residues. CDR1 and CDR2 (germline): MDHEN, SYDVKM. V was shortened by 2 bases and J by 0 bases, with 19 bases between the two germline ends. The CDR3 region is CASSLPGRGTPYQETQYF. In DNA, the CDR3 is TGTGCCAGCAGTTTACCCGGCAGGGGAACCCCGTACCAAGAGACCCAGTACTTC.

The genes are TRBV29-1 and TRBJ2-7; 8 bases line up with TRBD1. The CDR3 has 14 amino acids. Losses at the gene ends were 5 bases for V and 2 bases for J; bases not matched to a gene: 8. The germline V gene encodes CDR1 SQVTM and CDR2 ANQGSEA. CDR3: CSVFPGQGTYEQYF. CDR3 coding DNA: TGCAGCGTTTTTCCCGGACAGGGAACCTACGAGCAGTACTTC.

J is TRBJ2-3 and V is TRBV7-2; D might be TRBD1 (7 bases). Germline CDR1 SGHTA, CDR2 FQGNSA. The V and J ends lost 1 base and 2 bases respectively, with 13 bases between them. CDR3 size: 16 residues. CDR3 region: CASSLVRGTDTDTQYF. The CDR3 DNA reads as TGTGCCAGCAGCTTAGTTCGCGGGACAGACACAGATACGCAGTATTTT.

Points on this clonotype: As the CDR3 is not closed by the conserved phenylalanine or tryptophan, this likely results from a read error. V is TRBV15 and J is TRBJ2-5; TRBD2 matches 10 bases. The germline CDR1 and CDR2 sequences are LNHNV and YYDKDF (reference sequence). The CDR3 has 13 residues. The V segment lost 6 bases and the J segment 3 bases; nucleotides outside the gene matches: 1. CDR3 DNA sequence: TGTGCCACCAGAACTAGCGGGGAAGAGACCCAGTACCTC. It encodes CATRTSGEETQYL.

This clonotype has just one count. The chain combines TRBV4-1 with TRBJ2-3, with 9 positions matching TRBD2. This CDR3 has 14 residues. CDR1 MGHRA and CDR2 YSYEKL come from the germline V gene. J lost 4 bases, V lost 3 bases, and 2 bases had no gene match. The CDR3 sequence is CASSHGTSPDTQYF. For the CDR3, the DNA is TGCGCCAGCAGCCACGGGACTAGCCCAGATACGCAGTATTTT.

The rearrangement links TRBV5-1 to TRBJ2-1; D is uncertain. From germline, CDR1 is SGHRS and CDR2 YFSETQ. This CDR3 comprises 14 residues. Deletions cut 7 bases from V and 0 bases from J, with 11 bases between. In DNA, the CDR3 is TGCGCCAGCGGACCAAGGAGCTCCTACAATGAGCAGTTCTTC. It yields the protein CASGPRSSYNEQFF.

This clonotype was observed a few times. V usage is TRBV14 and J usage is TRBJ2-6; 7 bases match TRBD1. The CDR3 loop spans 17 amino acids. The V gene end was trimmed by 0 bases and the J gene end by 0 bases; junction bases not matched to a gene: 2. From germline, CDR1 is SGHDN and CDR2 FVKESK. The CDR3 spells CASSQDRGTSGANVLTF. The CDR3 DNA is TGTGCCAGCAGCCAAGACAGGGGGACCTCTGGGGCCAACGTCCTGACTTTC.

The rearrangement joins TRBV3-1 to TRBJ2-7; TRBD2 is a possible D gene (5 bases). Germline loops: CDR1 LGHDT, CDR2 YNNKEL (reference sequence). The CDR3 consists of 14 residues. Trimming cost V 4 bases and J 3 bases, with 13 bases left between them. The CDR3 region has the DNA TGTGCCAGCAGCCGACCTGCGGGTAACTACGAGCAGTACTTC. The encoded protein is CASSRPAGNYEQYF.

The V call is TRBV3-1, the J call TRBJ2-1; no firm D call. The length of the CDR3 is 17 residues. The germline V gene encodes CDR1 LGHDT and CDR2 YNNKEL (reference sequence). V lost 3 bases and J 4 bases, leaving 19 bases between the germline ends. DNA of the CDR3: TGTGCCAGCAGCCAGTCTCCTCGAGGCATTCCTTACAATGAGCAGTTCTTC. Residues: CASSQSPRGIPYNEQFF.